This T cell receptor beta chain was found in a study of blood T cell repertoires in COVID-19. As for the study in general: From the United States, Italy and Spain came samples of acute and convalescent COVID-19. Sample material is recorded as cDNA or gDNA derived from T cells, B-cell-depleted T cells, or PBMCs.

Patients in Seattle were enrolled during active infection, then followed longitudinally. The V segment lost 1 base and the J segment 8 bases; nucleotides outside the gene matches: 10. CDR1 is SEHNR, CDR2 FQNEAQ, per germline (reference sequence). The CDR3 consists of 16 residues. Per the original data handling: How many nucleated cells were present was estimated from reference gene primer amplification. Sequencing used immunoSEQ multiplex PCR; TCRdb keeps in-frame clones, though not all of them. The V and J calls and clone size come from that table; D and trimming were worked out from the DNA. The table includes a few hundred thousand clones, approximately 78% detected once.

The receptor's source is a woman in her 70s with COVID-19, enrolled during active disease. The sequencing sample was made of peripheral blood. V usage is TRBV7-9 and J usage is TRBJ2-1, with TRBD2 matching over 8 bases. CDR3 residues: CASSLGRLAGLDEQFF. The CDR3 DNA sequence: TGTGCCAGCAGCTTAGGCAGGTTAGCGGGATTAGATGAGCAGTTCTTC.